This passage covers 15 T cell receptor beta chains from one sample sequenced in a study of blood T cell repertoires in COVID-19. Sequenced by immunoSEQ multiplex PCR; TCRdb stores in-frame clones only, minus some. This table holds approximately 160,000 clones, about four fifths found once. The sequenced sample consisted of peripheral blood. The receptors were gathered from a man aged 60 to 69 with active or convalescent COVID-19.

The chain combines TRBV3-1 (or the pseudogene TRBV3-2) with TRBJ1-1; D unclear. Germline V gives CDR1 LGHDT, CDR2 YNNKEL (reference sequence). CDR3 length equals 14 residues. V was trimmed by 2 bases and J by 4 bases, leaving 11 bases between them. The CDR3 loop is CASSQPTGTTEAFF. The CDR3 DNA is TGTGCCAGCAGCCAACCGACTGGTACCACTGAAGCTTTCTTT.

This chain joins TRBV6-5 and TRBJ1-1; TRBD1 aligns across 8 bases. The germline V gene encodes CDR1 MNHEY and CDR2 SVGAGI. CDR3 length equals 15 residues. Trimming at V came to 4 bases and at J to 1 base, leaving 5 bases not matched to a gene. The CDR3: CASSSYGTGNTEAFF. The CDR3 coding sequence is TGTGCCAGCAGTTCATACGGGACAGGGAACACTGAAGCTTTCTTT.

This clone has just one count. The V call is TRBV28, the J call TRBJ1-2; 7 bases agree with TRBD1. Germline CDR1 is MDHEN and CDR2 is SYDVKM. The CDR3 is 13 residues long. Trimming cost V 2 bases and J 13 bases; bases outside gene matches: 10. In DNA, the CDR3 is TGTGCCAGCAGTTTACCGCCGACAGGGTCAGTCACCTTC. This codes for CASSLPPTGSVTF.

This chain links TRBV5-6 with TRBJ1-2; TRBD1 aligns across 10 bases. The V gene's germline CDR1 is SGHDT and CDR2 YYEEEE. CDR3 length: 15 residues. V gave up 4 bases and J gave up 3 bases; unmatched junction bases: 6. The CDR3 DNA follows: TGTGCCAGCAGCATTAGGACAGGGGGATACTATGGCTACACCTTC. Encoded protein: CASSIRTGGYYGYTF.

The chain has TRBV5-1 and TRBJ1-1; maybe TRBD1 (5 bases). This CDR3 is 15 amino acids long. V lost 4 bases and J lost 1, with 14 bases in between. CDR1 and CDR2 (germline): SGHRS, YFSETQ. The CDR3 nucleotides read TGCGCCAGCAGCCCAGAATGGGGCAGGAACACTGAAGCTTTCTTT. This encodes CASSPEWGRNTEAFF.

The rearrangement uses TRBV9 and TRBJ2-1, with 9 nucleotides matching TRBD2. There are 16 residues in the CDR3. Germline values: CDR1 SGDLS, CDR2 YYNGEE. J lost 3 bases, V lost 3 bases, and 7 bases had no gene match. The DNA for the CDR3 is TGTGCCAGCAGCGCTCTGGCGGGAGGGCACTACAATGAGCAGTTCTTC. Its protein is CASSALAGGHYNEQFF.

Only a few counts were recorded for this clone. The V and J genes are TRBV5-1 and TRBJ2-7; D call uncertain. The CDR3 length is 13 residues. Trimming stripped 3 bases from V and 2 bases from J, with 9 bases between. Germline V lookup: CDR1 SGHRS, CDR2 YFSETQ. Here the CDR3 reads CASSSPTAYEQYF. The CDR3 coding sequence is TGCGCCAGCAGCTCCCCTACGGCCTACGAGCAGTACTTC.

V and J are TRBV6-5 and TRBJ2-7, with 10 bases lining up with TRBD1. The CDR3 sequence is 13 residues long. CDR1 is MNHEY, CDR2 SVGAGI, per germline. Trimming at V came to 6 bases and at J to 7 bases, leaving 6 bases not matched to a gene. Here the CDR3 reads CASRGQGKGEQYF. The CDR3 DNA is TGTGCCAGCAGGGGACAGGGGAAGGGAGAGCAGTACTTC.

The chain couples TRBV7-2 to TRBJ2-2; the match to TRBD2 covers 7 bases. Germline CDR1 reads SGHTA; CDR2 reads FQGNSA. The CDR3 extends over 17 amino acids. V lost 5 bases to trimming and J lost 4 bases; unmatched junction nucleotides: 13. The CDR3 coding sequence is TGTGCCAGCAGCCGCGGGGCGGTAGCGGGTGGCACCGGGGAGCTGTTTTTT. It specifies CASSRGAVAGGTGELFF.

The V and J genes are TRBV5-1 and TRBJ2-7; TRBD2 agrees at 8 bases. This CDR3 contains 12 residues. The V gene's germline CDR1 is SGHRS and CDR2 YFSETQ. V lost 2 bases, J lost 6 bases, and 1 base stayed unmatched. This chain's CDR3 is CASSFSGGEQYF. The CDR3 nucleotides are TGCGCCAGCAGCTTCAGCGGGGGCGAGCAGTACTTC.

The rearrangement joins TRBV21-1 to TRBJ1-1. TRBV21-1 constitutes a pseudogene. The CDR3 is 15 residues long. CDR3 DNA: TGTGCCAGCACTTCACGGGAAAAAGGAAACACTGAAGCTTTCTTT. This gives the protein CASTSREKGNTEAFF.

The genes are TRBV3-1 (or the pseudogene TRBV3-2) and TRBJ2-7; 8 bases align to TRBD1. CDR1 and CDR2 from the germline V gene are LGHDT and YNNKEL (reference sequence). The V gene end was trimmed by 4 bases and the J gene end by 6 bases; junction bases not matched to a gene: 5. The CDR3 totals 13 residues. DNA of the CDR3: TGTGCCAGCAGCCGGACAGGGATGGGCGAGCAGTACTTC. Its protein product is CASSRTGMGEQYF.

The CDR3: CASSGTGGKGGYTF. CDR3 nucleotides: TGTGCCAGCAGCGGAACAGGGGGGAAGGGTGGCTACACCTTC. This chain connects TRBV9 to TRBJ1-2; 8 nucleotides line up with TRBD1. Germline V gives CDR1 SGDLS, CDR2 YYNGEE. The CDR3 covers 14 residues. V lost 3 bases and J lost 7; bases outside the gene matches: 8.

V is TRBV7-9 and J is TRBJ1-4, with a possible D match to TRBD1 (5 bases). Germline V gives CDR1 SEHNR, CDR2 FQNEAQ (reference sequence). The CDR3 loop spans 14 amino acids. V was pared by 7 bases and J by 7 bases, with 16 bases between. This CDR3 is CASTRGGDGEKLFF. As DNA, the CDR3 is TGTGCCAGCACCCGGGGGGGAGATGGTGAAAAACTGTTTTTT.

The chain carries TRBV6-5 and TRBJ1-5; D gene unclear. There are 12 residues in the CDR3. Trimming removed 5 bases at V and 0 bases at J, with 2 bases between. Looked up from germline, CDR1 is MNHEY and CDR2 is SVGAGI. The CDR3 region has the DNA TGTGCCAGCAGTCATAGCAATCAGCCCCAGCATTTT. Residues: CASSHSNQPQHF.